This T cell receptor beta chain was documented in a study of OX40 agonist ivuxolimab in advanced cancers. Study-level information: The dose-escalation cohort had hepatocellular carcinoma, melanoma, renal cell or head and neck cancer. Partial responses occurred in three patients (one hepatocellular carcinoma, two cutaneous melanoma). Study results and limitations: The average count of expanded clones was higher among CD8+ T cells than among CD4+.

Assay used: immunoSEQ multiplex PCR; TCRdb lists only in-frame clones, some missing. Counted here are tens of thousands of clones, approximately 91% occurring once; the ten biggest clones make up 15% to 20%. This CDR3 is 12 amino acids long. Trimming took off 0 bases at V and 5 bases at J, with 5 bases between the two ends. Germline V gives CDR1 SGHDT, CDR2 YYEEEE. In regard to this clone: The antigen is undetermined.

The chain uses TRBV5-6 and TRBJ2-5; D uncertain. The source is an adult with an advanced solid tumor such as melanoma, head and neck, liver or kidney cancer. The specimen comprised CD4+ or CD8+ T cells sorted from blood, sampled in a trial of the OX40 agonist ivuxolimab. The CDR3 sequence: CASSLVWETQYF. The CDR3 nucleotides read TGTGCCAGCAGCTTGGTTTGGGAGACCCAGTACTTC.